Each of the 25 T cell receptor beta chains below was sequenced from the same sample in a study of blood T cell repertoires in COVID-19. TCRdb's table, derived via immunoSEQ multiplex PCR, lists solely in-frame clones and lacks some. The table records around 250,000 clones, about 84% of them present only once. The sample was peripheral blood. The receptor set was obtained from a woman older than 75 with COVID-19, enrolled during active disease.

The chain joins TRBV19 to TRBJ2-1, with D uncertain. The CDR3 is made up of 13 amino acids. V lost 5 bases to trimming and J lost 6 bases, with 11 bases between them. Looked up from germline, CDR1 is LNHDA and CDR2 is SQIVND (reference sequence). The CDR3 DNA follows: TGTGCCAGTAGTCTCAGCGTATTCAATGAGCAGTTCTTC. Amino acids: CASSLSVFNEQFF.

With regard to this clone: The identical CDR3 is also encoded by other nucleotide sequences in the sample. The chain links TRBV5-1 to TRBJ1-1; no reliable D call. V lost 1 base and J lost 1, with 5 bases in between. CDR3 size: 13 residues. The germline V gene encodes CDR1 SGHRS and CDR2 YFSETQ. CDR3 nucleotides: TGCGCCAGCAGCTTGACTGGGAACACTGAAGCTTTCTTT. Its translation is CASSLTGNTEAFF. The full variable domain, rest sourced from reference TRBV5-1 and TRBJ1-1, is KAGVTQTPRYLIKTRGQQVTLSCSPISGHRSVSWYQQTPGQGLQFLFEYFSETQRNKGNFPGRFSGRQFSNSRSEMNVSTLELGDSALYLCASSLTGNTEAFFGQGTRLTVV.

The rearrangement links TRBV5-4 to TRBJ1-4, with a possible D match to TRBD1 (6 bases). The CDR3 length is 13 residues. Trimming pared 1 base from V and 8 bases from J, leaving 9 bases between. Germline CDR1 reads SGHNT; CDR2 reads YYREEE (reference sequence). The CDR3 DNA reads TGTGCCAGCAGCTTGAAGGGGGAGGAAAAACTGTTTTTT. It translates to CASSLKGEEKLFF. The entire variable domain, with the rest obtained from reference TRBV5-4 and TRBJ1-4, is as follows: ETGVTQSPTHLIKTRGQQVTLRCSSQSGHNTVSWYQQALGQGPQFIFQYYREEENGRGNFPPRFSGLQFPNYSSELNVNALELDDSALYLCASSLKGEEKLFFGSGTQLSVL.

This rearrangement joins TRBV14 to TRBJ1-1, with 7 nucleotides matching TRBD1. Germline V lookup: CDR1 SGHDN, CDR2 FVKESK. The CDR3 loop spans 14 amino acids. V lost 4 bases and J lost 0; bases outside the gene matches: 2. The CDR3 protein is CASSPDRLNTEAFF. CDR3 in DNA: TGTGCCAGCAGCCCGGACAGGTTGAACACTGAAGCTTTCTTT.

This chain links TRBV19 with TRBJ2-2, with D possibly being TRBD1 (6 bases). The germline V and J ends were trimmed by 5 bases and 2 bases, with 12 bases remaining between them. The V gene's germline CDR1 is LNHDA and CDR2 SQIVND (reference sequence). The CDR3 contains 15 residues. Here the CDR3 reads CASSYRELNTGELFF. The CDR3 nucleotides are TGTGCCAGTAGTTACAGGGAATTAAACACCGGGGAGCTGTTTTTT.

CDR3 sequence (DNA): TGTGCCAGCATAACAGGGAACTATGGCTACACCTTC. Its protein is CASITGNYGYTF. The chain combines TRBV28 with TRBJ1-2; D is possibly TRBD1 (6 bases). The CDR3 is made up of 12 amino acids. Looked up from germline, CDR1 is MDHEN and CDR2 is SYDVKM. V gave up 7 bases and J gave up 2 bases, with 8 bases separating them.

This chain joins TRBV5-1 and TRBJ1-6; 9 nucleotides match TRBD1. Losses at the gene ends were 5 bases for V and 11 bases for J; bases not matched to a gene: 8. Germline loops: CDR1 SGHRS, CDR2 YFSETQ. This CDR3 has 14 amino acids. CDR3 bases: TGCGCCAGCAGACCGGACAGGGGCGCTACACCCCTCCACTTT. Protein: CASRPDRGATPLHF.

The chain combines TRBV30 with TRBJ2-5; D not certain. Germline V lookup: CDR1 GTSNPN, CDR2 SVGIG (reference sequence). Trimming pared 0 bases from V and 2 bases from J, leaving 7 bases between. The CDR3 loop spans 13 amino acids. For the CDR3, the DNA is TGTGCCTGGAGTGTAATACAGCAAGAGACCCAGTACTTC. Translation: CAWSVIQQETQYF.

The CDR3, as DNA: TGTGCCAGCAGCTTATCGGGTGTCTCTGGCTACACCTTC. Encoded protein: CASSLSGVSGYTF. This chain connects TRBV7-2 to TRBJ1-2; D is unclear. Germline lookup yields CDR1 SGHTA and CDR2 FQGNSA. This CDR3 comprises 13 residues. Trimming removed 2 bases from V and 7 bases from J, with 11 bases in between. The full variable domain, in which reference TRBV7-2 and TRBJ1-2 provide the parts outside the CDR3, is GAGVSQSPSNKVTEKGKDVELRCDPISGHTALYWYRQSLGQGLEFLIYFQGNSAPDKSGLPSDRFSAERTGGSVSTLTIQRTQQEDSAVYLCASSLSGVSGYTFGSGTRLTVV.

The gene calls are TRBV5-4 and TRBJ2-2, with D possibly TRBD1 on 6 matching bases. The CDR3 consists of 14 residues. CDR1 is SGHNT and CDR2 is YYREEE in the germline V gene (reference sequence). V lost 4 bases to trimming and J lost 0 bases, with 7 bases between them. The CDR3 loop reads CASSRDTNTGELFF. The CDR3 DNA reads TGTGCCAGCAGCCGGGACACGAACACCGGGGAGCTGTTTTTT.

The chain links TRBV5-6 to TRBJ1-6; 9 bases fit TRBD1. Trimming at V came to 0 bases and at J to 11 bases, leaving 12 bases not matched to a gene. Germline V CDR1 and CDR2: SGHDT, YYEEEE. The length of the CDR3 is 17 residues. CDR3 sequence reads: CASSLGPGTGRQTPLHF. CDR3 nucleotide sequence: TGTGCCAGCAGCTTGGGCCCCGGGACAGGGAGGCAAACACCCCTCCACTTT.

This clone was counted a few times. This rearrangement joins TRBV2 to TRBJ1-1; 9 bases map to TRBD1. The V gene's germline CDR1 is SNHLY and CDR2 FYNNEI. J lost 5 bases, V lost 5 bases, and 6 bases had no gene match. The CDR3 is 14 residues long. CDR3 nucleotides: TGTGCCAGCAGTTTACAGGGGGCTAGGACTGAAGCTTTCTTT. As protein: CASSLQGARTEAFF.

This chain uses TRBV7-2 with TRBJ1-5, with D unresolved. This CDR3 is built from 14 residues. Germline V lookup: CDR1 SGHTA, CDR2 FQGNSA. V was clipped by 5 bases and J by 4 bases, with 12 bases between them. Written as DNA, the CDR3 is TGTGCCAGCAGCCCTGGGAGGGTAAATCAGCCCCAGCATTTT. This encodes CASSPGRVNQPQHF.

The chain couples TRBV7-9 to TRBJ2-2; 7 bases are shared with TRBD1. The CDR3 has 16 amino acids. Trimming cost V 5 bases and J 6 bases; bases outside gene matches: 12. The V gene's germline CDR1 is SEHNR and CDR2 FQNEAQ (reference sequence). DNA of the CDR3: TGTGCCAGCAGCCCGCGGGTTTCCGGGACAGCCGGGGAGCTGTTTTTT. Translation gives CASSPRVSGTAGELFF.

The V gene is TRBV25-1, the J gene TRBJ1-1; 7 nucleotides align to TRBD1. CDR1 is MGHDK, CDR2 SYGVNS, per germline. Trimming at V came to 5 bases and at J to 1 base, leaving 1 base not matched to a gene. The CDR3 contains 13 residues. The CDR3 nucleotides are TGTGCCAGCAGTCGGACAGGGAACACTGAAGCTTTCTTT. Residues: CASSRTGNTEAFF.

The count of this clone is one. CDR3 nucleotides: TGTGCCAGTTCCTCCGGAGGGGCGGTTAATGAAAAACTGTTTTTT. Translated, it gives CASSSGGAVNEKLFF. J is TRBJ1-4 and V is TRBV19, with D perhaps matching TRBD1 (5 bases). This CDR3 is built from 15 residues. Trimming removed 8 bases at V and 4 bases at J, with 17 bases between. From germline, CDR1 is LNHDA and CDR2 SQIVND (reference sequence).

The V call is TRBV6-5, the J call TRBJ1-2, with D possibly TRBD1 on 6 matching bases. The V end lost 5 bases, the J end lost 8 bases, and 12 bases lay between the germline ends. The CDR3 sequence is 12 residues long. Germline V gives CDR1 MNHEY, CDR2 SVGAGI. The CDR3 sequence is CASSLFGGGYTF. In nucleotides, the CDR3 is TGTGCCAGCAGTCTTTTTGGGGGCGGCTACACCTTC.

The genes are TRBV5-1 and TRBJ2-7; weak D call: TRBD2 (7 bases). With 4 bases removed from V and 2 bases from J, the gap between germline ends came to 19 bases. The V gene's germline CDR1 is SGHRS and CDR2 YFSETQ. This CDR3 contains 16 residues. The CDR3 bases are TGCGCCAGCAGCCCCGTAATCGCGGGGGCTCCCTACGAGCAGTACTTC. Translating gives CASSPVIAGAPYEQYF.

The V gene is TRBV4-1, the J gene TRBJ1-4; 10 positions match TRBD1. The germline gives CDR1 MGHRA, CDR2 YSYEKL. Trimming at V came to 2 bases and at J to 12 bases, leaving 9 bases not matched to a gene. The CDR3 length is 15 residues. The DNA of the CDR3 is TGCGCCAGCAGCCAACAACTCGGGACAGGGGCACAACTGTTTTTT. This encodes CASSQQLGTGAQLFF.

This clone was observed a single time. V usage is TRBV6-5 and J usage is TRBJ1-5; a weak D match, TRBD1 (5 bases). The CDR3 runs to 14 residues. Trimming cost V 3 bases and J 9 bases, with 15 bases left between them. CDR1 and CDR2 from the germline V gene are MNHEY and SVGAGI. The CDR3 DNA sequence: TGTGCCAGCAGTTATGCGGGGCCTAAGGGGCCCCAGCATTTT. The encoded protein is CASSYAGPKGPQHF.

V gene TRBV28 combines with J gene TRBJ1-2; a possible D gene is TRBD1 (6 bases). The germline CDR1 and CDR2 sequences are MDHEN and SYDVKM. Trimming took off 0 bases at V and 5 bases at J, with 7 bases between the two ends. The CDR3 length is 13 residues. CDR3 nucleotides: TGTGCCAGCAGTTTATGGACAGGATATGGCTACACCTTC. Translating it yields CASSLWTGYGYTF.

There are a few counts of this clone. This chain links TRBV19 with TRBJ2-2; 7 bases fit TRBD1. V trimming: 1 base; J trimming: 4 bases; junction bases outside the gene matches: 3. The CDR3 spans 15 residues. Germline-derived CDR1 and CDR2 are LNHDA and SQIVND (reference sequence). The CDR3: CASSIGTGSTGELFF. DNA for the CDR3: TGTGCCAGTAGTATAGGGACAGGTTCCACCGGGGAGCTGTTTTTT. The whole variable domain, remainder taken from reference TRBV19 and TRBJ2-2, is DGGITQSPKYLFRKEGQNVTLSCEQNLNHDAMYWYRQDPGQGLRLIYYSQIVNDFQKGDIAEGYSVSREKKESFPLTVTSAQKNPTAFYLCASSIGTGSTGELFFGEGSRLTVL.

The chain has TRBV5-1 and TRBJ2-2; D is possibly TRBD2 (6 bases). Per germline, CDR1 SGHRS and CDR2 YFSETQ. CDR3 size: 18 residues. V was trimmed by 0 bases and J by 0 bases, leaving 15 bases between them. The CDR3 loop reads CASSLERTGDANTGELFF. CDR3 nucleotides: TGCGCCAGCAGCTTGGAGCGTACGGGGGATGCGAACACCGGGGAGCTGTTTTTT.

V and J are TRBV3-1 (or the pseudogene TRBV3-2) and TRBJ2-5; 7 nucleotides line up with TRBD2. The V gene end was trimmed by 1 base and the J gene end by 3 bases; junction bases not matched to a gene: 5. This CDR3 region has 15 residues. Germline loops: CDR1 LGHDT, CDR2 YNNKEL (reference sequence). For the CDR3, the DNA is TGTGCCAGCAGCCAAGGGCTTCGGGGGGAAGAGACCCAGTACTTC. The encoded protein is CASSQGLRGEETQYF.

V usage is TRBV5-4 and J usage is TRBJ2-2; the D gene is possibly TRBD1 (5 bases). V lost 2 bases to trimming and J lost 7 bases, with 12 bases between them. The CDR3 has 14 amino acids. Germline CDR1 reads SGHNT; CDR2 reads YYREEE (reference sequence). The CDR3 DNA reads as TGTGCCAGCAGCTTTCAGGGTTATCACGGGGAGCTGTTTTTT. Encoded protein: CASSFQGYHGELFF.